A selection of T cell receptor beta chains follows, all from one sample in a study of cytomegalovirus exposure and HLA in healthy donors. TCRdb's copy holds only in-frame clones and misses some; the assay was immunoSEQ multiplex PCR. The sample contains about 160,000 clones, around four fifths of which appear only once. Sequenced input: PBMCs. These receptor sequences come from a woman aged 50 to 60 in good health and CMV-seronegative. CDR3s include the opening cysteine and the closing phenylalanine or tryptophan. The D gene is left open where the match is weak. The size entry is marked missing in some rows and otherwise reads once, few, many or a size class.

j_call: TRBJ1-5
clone_size: NA
d_call: NA
v_call: TRBV19
cdr3_aa: CASSPEGYQPQHF
cdr3_nt: TGTGCCAGTAGCCCGGAGGGTTATCAGCCCCAGCATTTT

j_call: TRBJ1-4
clone_size: NA
d_call: NA
v_call: TRBV29-1
cdr3_aa: CSVRGIYFEKLFF
cdr3_nt: TGCAGCGTTCGGGGGATATACTTTGAAAAACTGTTTTTT

j_call: TRBJ1-1
clone_size: few
d_call: TRBD1
v_call: TRBV5-1
cdr3_aa: CASSAGTGDGTEAFF
cdr3_nt: TGCGCCAGCAGCGCCGGGACAGGGGATGGGACTGAAGCTTTCTTT

j_call: TRBJ1-5
clone_size: NA
d_call: NA
v_call: TRBV27
cdr3_aa: CASRLTGSQPQHF
cdr3_nt: TGTGCCAGCAGACTGACGGGTTCCCAGCCCCAGCATTTT

j_call: TRBJ2-4
clone_size: NA
d_call: NA
v_call: TRBV28
cdr3_aa: CASSSAGSLAKNIQYF
cdr3_nt: TGTGCCAGCAGTTCAGCAGGTTCCTTAGCCAAAAACATTCAGTACTTC

j_call: TRBJ1-4
clone_size: NA
d_call: NA
v_call: TRBV28
cdr3_aa: CASSLYAATNEKLFF
cdr3_nt: TGTGCCAGCAGTTTATACGCAGCAACTAATGAAAAACTGTTTTTT

j_call: TRBJ2-3
clone_size: NA
d_call: NA
v_call: TRBV27
cdr3_aa: CASSLKSGSRRPSTDTQYF
cdr3_nt: TGTGCCAGCAGTTTAAAGTCCGGGTCGCGGCGCCCCAGCACAGATACGCAGTATTTT

j_call: TRBJ2-7
clone_size: NA
d_call: NA
v_call: TRBV7-2
cdr3_aa: CASSLGQGSTYEQYF
cdr3_nt: TGTGCCAGCAGCTTAGGCCAGGGGAGCACCTACGAGCAGTACTTC

j_call: TRBJ1-2
clone_size: NA
d_call: NA
v_call: TRBV4-2
cdr3_aa: CASSQDRAGWVLAGYTF
cdr3_nt: TGTGCCAGCAGCCAAGATCGTGCAGGGTGGGTGTTGGCTGGCTACACCTTC

j_call: TRBJ2-7
clone_size: NA
d_call: TRBD2
v_call: TRBV27
cdr3_aa: CASSLSGSGSLYEQYF
cdr3_nt: TGTGCCAGCAGTTTATCGGGGAGCGGGAGCCTCTACGAGCAGTACTTC

j_call: TRBJ1-3
clone_size: few
d_call: NA
v_call: TRBV4-3
cdr3_aa: CASSQDSLSGNTIYF
cdr3_nt: TGCGCCAGCAGCCAAGACAGTCTCTCTGGAAACACCATATATTTT

j_call: TRBJ2-1
clone_size: NA
d_call: NA
v_call: TRBV7-2
cdr3_aa: CASSPSNEQFF
cdr3_nt: TGTGCCAGCAGCCCCTCCAATGAGCAGTTCTTC

j_call: TRBJ2-5
clone_size: NA
d_call: TRBD2
v_call: TRBV27
cdr3_aa: CASSLGLAYETQYF
cdr3_nt: TGTGCCAGCAGTTTAGGACTAGCATATGAGACCCAGTACTTC

j_call: TRBJ2-1
clone_size: NA
d_call: TRBD2
v_call: TRBV9
cdr3_aa: CASSGQGLEARSYNEQFF
cdr3_nt: TGTGCCAGCAGCGGACAAGGACTAGAGGCTAGGTCCTACAATGAGCAGTTCTTC

j_call: TRBJ2-5
clone_size: NA
d_call: TRBD2
v_call: TRBV6-5
cdr3_aa: CASSYLAGVETQYF
cdr3_nt: TGTGCCAGCAGTTATTTGGCGGGGGTAGAGACCCAGTACTTC

j_call: TRBJ2-3
clone_size: NA
d_call: TRBD2
v_call: TRBV19
cdr3_aa: CASSRGDTTNTQYF
cdr3_nt: TGTGCCAGCTCACGGGGGGATACGACTAATACGCAGTATTTT

j_call: TRBJ2-3
clone_size: once
d_call: TRBD2
v_call: TRBV7-8
cdr3_aa: CASSPPLAVGTDTQYF
cdr3_nt: TGTGCCAGCAGCCCCCCACTAGCGGTAGGAACAGATACGCAGTATTTT

j_call: TRBJ1-2
clone_size: few
d_call: TRBD1
v_call: TRBV19
cdr3_aa: CASSTEGQGTSDYGYTF
cdr3_nt: TGTGCCAGTAGTACCGAGGGACAGGGAACTTCCGACTATGGCTACACCTTC

j_call: TRBJ2-1
clone_size: NA
d_call: TRBD2
v_call: TRBV6-1
cdr3_aa: CASSERLAGLQSYNEQFF
cdr3_nt: TGTGCCAGCAGTGAACGCCTAGCGGGGCTACAATCCTACAATGAGCAGTTCTTC

j_call: TRBJ1-6
clone_size: few
d_call: NA
v_call: TRBV10-3
cdr3_aa: CAISGNRVGHNSPLHF
cdr3_nt: TGTGCCATCAGTGGAAACAGGGTCGGTCATAATTCACCCCTCCACTTT

j_call: TRBJ1-5
clone_size: NA
d_call: NA
v_call: TRBV4-1
cdr3_aa: CASSQALGYSNQPQHF
cdr3_nt: TGCGCCAGCAGCCAGGCCCTAGGCTATAGCAATCAGCCCCAGCATTTT

j_call: TRBJ2-1
clone_size: NA
d_call: TRBD1
v_call: TRBV25-1
cdr3_aa: CASSHRGNEQFF
cdr3_nt: TGTGCCAGCAGTCACAGGGGCAATGAGCAGTTCTTC

j_call: TRBJ2-2
clone_size: NA
d_call: NA
v_call: TRBV27
cdr3_aa: CASSLRGGSANTGELFF
cdr3_nt: TGTGCCAGCAGTTTAAGGGGGGGGTCCGCGAACACCGGGGAGCTGTTTTTT

j_call: TRBJ2-3
clone_size: NA
d_call: TRBD1
v_call: TRBV14
cdr3_aa: CASAPLRGRGDTQYF
cdr3_nt: TGTGCCAGCGCCCCCCTGAGGGGGCGAGGAGATACGCAGTATTTT